One and the same sample provided the 12 T cell receptor beta chains below, sequenced in a study of identical twins (dated by TCRdb to 2016 to 2017). Preparation of the library involved 5' RACE. Sequencer: Illumina HiSeq 2000. TCRdb trimmed public reads at Q25 via fastp, called clones via MiXCR and kept in-frame beta chains. Rows with one shared CDR3 protein collapse into an entry with the most common genes and DNA. The sample table contains hundreds of thousands of distinct CDR3 sequences; only one count was recorded for around 5.7% of them. The leading ten clones occupy 1.5% to 2% of the sample. The sequenced sample consisted of naive T cells sorted from blood. The cell subset or site label, as the study defines it: cells isolated with a human naive T-cell isolation kit. The source of these receptors is a man aged 18-30 years in good health.

There are many counts of this clonotype. V and J are TRBV7-2 and TRBJ1-3, with D uncertain. The CDR3 sequence is 13 residues long. Germline CDR1 is SGHTA and CDR2 is FQGNSA. V lost 0 bases and J 6 bases, leaving 6 bases between the germline ends. Here the CDR3 reads CASSLAVLNTIYF. CDR3 in DNA: TGTGCCAGCAGCTTAGCGGTGCTAAACACCATATATTTT.

The rearrangement uses TRBV27 and TRBJ2-7; D is possibly TRBD2 (5 bases). Germline assignment: CDR1 MNHEY and CDR2 SMNVEV (reference sequence). Between the trimmed V and J ends, which lost 3 bases and 2 bases, there was a span of 17 bases. This CDR3 is built from 16 residues. The CDR3 protein is CASSFVGEGRPYEQYF. The CDR3 DNA reads TGTGCCAGCAGTTTTGTCGGTGAAGGGAGACCCTACGAGCAGTACTTC.

This clonotype came up many times. V usage is TRBV15 and J usage is TRBJ1-4; D unresolved. Germline V gene data show CDR1 as LNHNV and CDR2 as YYDKDF (reference sequence). Trimming left V 3 bases short and J 7 bases short, with 9 bases between. The CDR3 contains 13 residues. CDR3 in amino acids: CATSSAGGEKLFF. The CDR3 nucleotides read TGTGCCACCAGCAGTGCGGGTGGTGAAAAACTGTTTTTT.

There are many counts of this clonotype. J is TRBJ2-3 and V is TRBV27; 9 bases map to TRBD2. In germline, CDR1 is MNHEY, CDR2 SMNVEV (reference sequence). V shed 8 bases, J shed 4 bases, and the junction held 7 bases outside the gene matches. CDR3 size: 14 residues. The CDR3 region has the DNA TGTGCCAGCTGTGAGGTAGCGGGAGCAGATACGCAGTATTTT. Translated: CASCEVAGADTQYF.

As concerns this clonotype: This may be a read error: a much more frequent sequence differs by one nucleotide. V usage is TRBV12-3 or TRBV12-4 and J usage is TRBJ2-1, with D uncertain. This CDR3 spans 14 amino acids. CDR3 protein: CASSFEAGYDEQFF. In DNA form, the CDR3 reads TGTGCCAGCAGTTTCGAGGCTGGCTACGATGAGCAGTTCTTC.

This clonotype was detected ten times or more. The chain uses TRBV28 and TRBJ2-1, with D uncertain. Germline CDR1 is MDHEN and CDR2 is SYDVKM. V was cut by 5 bases and J by 1 base, with 12 bases left in between. This CDR3 region has 15 residues. CDR3 DNA: TGTGCCAGCAGTCCCCGCCTGGGTTCCTACAATGAGCAGTTCTTC. Protein: CASSPRLGSYNEQFF.

There are many counts of this clonotype. The chain recombines TRBV6-5 with TRBJ2-7, with D unresolved. This CDR3 has 14 amino acids. V lost 2 bases and J 4 bases, leaving 12 bases between the germline ends. CDR1 MNHEY and CDR2 SVGAGI come from the germline V gene. The CDR3 spells CASSYVVDGYEQYF. The CDR3 DNA reads TGTGCCAGCAGTTACGTGGTTGACGGATACGAGCAGTACTTC.

This clonotype appeared a few times. The genes are TRBV20-1 and TRBJ2-7; D is unresolved. The CDR3 is 14 residues long. Trimming removed 0 bases at V and 5 bases at J, with 14 bases between. The germline V gene encodes CDR1 DFQATT and CDR2 SNEGSKA (reference sequence). CDR3 sequence reads: CSARDRLSKNEQYF. The CDR3 DNA sequence: TGCAGTGCTAGAGATCGGCTGAGCAAGAACGAGCAGTACTTC.

This clonotype was counted ten times or more. This chain joins TRBV14 and TRBJ2-2; D perhaps matches TRBD1 (6 bases). This CDR3 is built from 15 residues. The germline gives CDR1 SGHDN, CDR2 FVKESK. Trimming took off 1 base at V and 8 bases at J, with 14 bases between the two ends. CDR3 sequence: CASSQGGPGAGELFF. The CDR3 DNA is TGTGCCAGCAGCCAAGGGGGGCCCGGAGCTGGGGAGCTGTTTTTT.

The gene calls are TRBV6-2 or TRBV6-3 and TRBJ2-7, with 8 bases identical to TRBD2. After removal of 5 bases from V and 3 bases from J, the junction contained 9 bases not matched to a gene. This CDR3 has 15 residues. The germline V gene has CDR1 MNHEY and CDR2 SVGEGT. CDR3 in amino acids: CASSPLAGVLYEQYF. CDR3 in DNA: TGTGCCAGCAGTCCTCTAGCGGGTGTACTCTACGAGCAGTACTTC.

This clonotype appeared many times. J is TRBJ2-5 and V is TRBV20-1, with D perhaps TRBD1 (5 bases). Between the trimmed V and J ends, which lost 6 bases and 1 base, there was a span of 12 bases. CDR1 is DFQATT and CDR2 is SNEGSKA in the germline V gene (reference sequence). This CDR3 has 13 residues. CDR3 sequence (DNA): TGCAGTGCCCAAAACAGGATCCAAGAGACCCAGTACTTC. Protein sequence: CSAQNRIQETQYF.

This clonotype appeared many times. The J gene is TRBJ2-1, the V gene TRBV12-3 or TRBV12-4, with D uncertain. The CDR3 has 15 residues. Trimming took 3 bases from V and 4 from J, leaving 13 bases between them. CDR3 bases: TGTGCCAGCAGTTTGGGCAGCTCACTGTACAATGAGCAGTTCTTC. This gives the protein CASSLGSSLYNEQFF.